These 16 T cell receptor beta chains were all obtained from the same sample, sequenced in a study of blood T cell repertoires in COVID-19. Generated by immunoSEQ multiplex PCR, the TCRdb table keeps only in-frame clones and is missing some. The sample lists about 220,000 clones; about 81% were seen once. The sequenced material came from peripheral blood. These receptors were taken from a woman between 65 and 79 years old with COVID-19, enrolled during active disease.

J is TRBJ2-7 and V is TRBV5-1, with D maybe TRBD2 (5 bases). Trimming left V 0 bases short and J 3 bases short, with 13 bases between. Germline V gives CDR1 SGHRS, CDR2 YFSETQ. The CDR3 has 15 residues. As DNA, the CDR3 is TGCGCCAGCAGCTTGGGAGGGAATGGTGGCTACGAGCAGTACTTC. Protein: CASSLGGNGGYEQYF.

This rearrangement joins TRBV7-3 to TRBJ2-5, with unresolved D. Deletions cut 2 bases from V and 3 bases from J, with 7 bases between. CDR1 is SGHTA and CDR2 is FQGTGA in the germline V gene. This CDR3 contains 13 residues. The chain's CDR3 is CASSLLVEETQYF. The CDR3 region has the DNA TGTGCCAGCAGCTTACTAGTCGAAGAGACCCAGTACTTC.

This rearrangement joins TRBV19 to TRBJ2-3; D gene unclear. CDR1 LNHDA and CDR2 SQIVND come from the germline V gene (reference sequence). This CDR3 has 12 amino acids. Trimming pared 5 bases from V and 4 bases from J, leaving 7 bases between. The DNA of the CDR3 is TGTGCCAGTAGTCTCTCTTCAGATACGCAGTATTTT. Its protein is CASSLSSDTQYF. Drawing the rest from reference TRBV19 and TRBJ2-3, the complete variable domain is DGGITQSPKYLFRKEGQNVTLSCEQNLNHDAMYWYRQDPGQGLRLIYYSQIVNDFQKGDIAEGYSVSREKKESFPLTVTSAQKNPTAFYLCASSLSSDTQYFGPGTRLTVL.

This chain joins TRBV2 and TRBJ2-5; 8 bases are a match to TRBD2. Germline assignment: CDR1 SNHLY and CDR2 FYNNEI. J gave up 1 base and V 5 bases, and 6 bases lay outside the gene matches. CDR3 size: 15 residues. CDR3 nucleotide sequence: TGTGCCAGCAGTTTAAGCGGGAGCCCCCAAGAGACCCAGTACTTC. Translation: CASSLSGSPQETQYF.

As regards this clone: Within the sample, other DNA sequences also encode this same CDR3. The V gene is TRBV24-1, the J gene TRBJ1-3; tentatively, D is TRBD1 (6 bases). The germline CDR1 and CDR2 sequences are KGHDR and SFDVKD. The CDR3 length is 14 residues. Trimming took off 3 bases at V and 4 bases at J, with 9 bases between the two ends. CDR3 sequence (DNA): TGTGCCACCAGTGATCCCGGACAGGGAAACACCATATATTTT. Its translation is CATSDPGQGNTIYF.

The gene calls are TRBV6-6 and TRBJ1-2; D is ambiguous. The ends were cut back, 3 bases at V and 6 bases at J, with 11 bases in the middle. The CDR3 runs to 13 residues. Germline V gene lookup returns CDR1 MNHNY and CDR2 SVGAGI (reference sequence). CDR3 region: CASSYLPSNGYTF. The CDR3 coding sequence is TGTGCCAGCAGTTATCTCCCAAGCAATGGCTACACCTTC.

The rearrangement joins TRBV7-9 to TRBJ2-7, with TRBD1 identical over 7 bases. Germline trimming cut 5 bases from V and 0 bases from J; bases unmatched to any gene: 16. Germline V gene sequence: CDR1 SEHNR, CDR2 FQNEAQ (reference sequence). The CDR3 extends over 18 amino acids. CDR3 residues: CASSPKKIYGTDSYEQYF. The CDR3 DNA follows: TGTGCCAGCAGCCCGAAAAAAATCTACGGGACAGACTCCTACGAGCAGTACTTC.

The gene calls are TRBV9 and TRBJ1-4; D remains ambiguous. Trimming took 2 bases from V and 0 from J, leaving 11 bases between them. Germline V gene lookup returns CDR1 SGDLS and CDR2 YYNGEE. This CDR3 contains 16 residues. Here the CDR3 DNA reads TGTGCCAGCAGCGTCCAACCGGGAGCAACTAATGAAAAACTGTTTTTT. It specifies CASSVQPGATNEKLFF.

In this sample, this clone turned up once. CDR3 amino acids: CASSDWTSGRNTGELFF. DNA of the CDR3: TGTGCCAGCAGTGATTGGACTAGCGGGAGGAACACCGGGGAGCTGTTTTTT. This chain joins TRBV6-1 and TRBJ2-2; 13 bases match TRBD2. The CDR3 totals 17 residues. The germline V gene has CDR1 MNHNS and CDR2 SASEGT. Trimming took 3 bases from V and 1 from J; bases not matched to a gene: 2.

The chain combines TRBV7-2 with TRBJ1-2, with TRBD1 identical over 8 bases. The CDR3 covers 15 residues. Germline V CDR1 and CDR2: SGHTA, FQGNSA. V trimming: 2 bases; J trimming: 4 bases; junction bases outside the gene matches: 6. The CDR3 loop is CASSLKAGGAYGYTF. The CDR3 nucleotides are TGTGCCAGCAGCTTAAAGGCAGGGGGCGCCTATGGCTACACCTTC.

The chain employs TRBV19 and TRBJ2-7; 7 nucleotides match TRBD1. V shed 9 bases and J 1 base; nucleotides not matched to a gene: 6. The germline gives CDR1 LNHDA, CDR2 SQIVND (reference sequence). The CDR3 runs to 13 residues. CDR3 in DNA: TGTGCCAGCTCGACAGGGATGTCCTACGAGCAGTACTTC. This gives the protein CASSTGMSYEQYF. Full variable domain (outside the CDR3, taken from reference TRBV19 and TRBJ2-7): DGGITQSPKYLFRKEGQNVTLSCEQNLNHDAMYWYRQDPGQGLRLIYYSQIVNDFQKGDIAEGYSVSREKKESFPLTVTSAQKNPTAFYLCASSTGMSYEQYFGPGTRLTVT.

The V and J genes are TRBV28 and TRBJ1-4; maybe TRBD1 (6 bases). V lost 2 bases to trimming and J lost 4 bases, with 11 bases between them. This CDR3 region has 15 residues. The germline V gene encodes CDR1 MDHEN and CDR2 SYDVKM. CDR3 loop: CASSLIQGHNEKLFF. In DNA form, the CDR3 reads TGTGCCAGCAGTTTAATTCAGGGGCATAATGAAAAACTGTTTTTT. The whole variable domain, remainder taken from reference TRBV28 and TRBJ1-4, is DVKVTQSSRYLVKRTGEKVFLECVQDMDHENMFWYRQDPGLGLRLIYFSYDVKMKEKGDIPEGYSVSREKKERFSLILESASTNQTSMYLCASSLIQGHNEKLFFGSGTQLSVL.

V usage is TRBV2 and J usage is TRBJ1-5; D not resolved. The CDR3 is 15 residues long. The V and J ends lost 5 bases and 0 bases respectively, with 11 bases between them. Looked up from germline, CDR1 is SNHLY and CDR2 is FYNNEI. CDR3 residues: CASSQTTSSNQPQHF. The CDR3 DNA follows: TGTGCCAGCAGTCAAACTACATCTAGCAATCAGCCCCAGCATTTT.

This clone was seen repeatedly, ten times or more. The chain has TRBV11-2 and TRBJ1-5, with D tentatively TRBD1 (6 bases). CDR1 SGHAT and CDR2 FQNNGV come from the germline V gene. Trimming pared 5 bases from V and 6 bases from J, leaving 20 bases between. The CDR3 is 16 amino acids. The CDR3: CASSQSTGGRGQPQHF. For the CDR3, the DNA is TGTGCCAGCAGCCAATCGACAGGTGGTCGCGGTCAGCCCCAGCATTTT.

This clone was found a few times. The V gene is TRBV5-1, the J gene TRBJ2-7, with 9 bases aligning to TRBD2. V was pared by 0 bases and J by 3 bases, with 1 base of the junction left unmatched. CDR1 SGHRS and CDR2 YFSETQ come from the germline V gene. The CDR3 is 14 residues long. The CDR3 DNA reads TGCGCCAGCAGCTTGGCGACTAGCGGCTACGAGCAGTACTTC. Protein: CASSLATSGYEQYF.

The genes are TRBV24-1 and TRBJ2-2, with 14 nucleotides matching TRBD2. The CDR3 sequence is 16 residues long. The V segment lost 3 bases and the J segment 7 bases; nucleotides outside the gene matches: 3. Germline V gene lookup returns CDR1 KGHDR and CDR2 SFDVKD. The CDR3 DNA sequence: TGTGCCACCAGTGATGGGACTAGCGGGAGTATCGGGGAGCTGTTTTTT. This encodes CATSDGTSGSIGELFF.